This T cell receptor beta chain was documented in a study of cytomegalovirus exposure and HLA in healthy donors. The germline V gene encodes CDR1 LGHNA and CDR2 YNFKEQ. The J segment lost 4 bases and the V segment lost 1 base, leaving 5 bases of the junction unmatched. This CDR3 is built from 16 residues. With 60 Vbeta and 13 Jbeta primers, the PCR was carried out. The repertoire was sequenced with immunoSEQ multiplex PCR; TCRdb's copy has only in-frame clones and lacks some. The table lists some 190,000 clones, around 87% of them singletons, with roughly 1.8% in the top ten. The gene calls are TRBV4-2 and TRBJ2-3; TRBD2 aligns across 10 bases. The sample taken for sequencing was PBMCs. The sequence derives from a young woman in good health and CMV-seronegative. CDR3 in amino acids: CASSQASGSGADTQYF. Here the CDR3 DNA reads TGTGCCAGCAGCCAAGCTAGCGGGAGTGGGGCAGATACGCAGTATTTT.